This TCR beta chain emerged from a study of T cell responses to AZD1222 COVID-19 vaccine. The CDR3 is 13 amino acids. CDR1 MNHEY and CDR2 SVGAGI come from the germline V gene. V lost 8 bases and J lost 4, with 14 bases in between. As regards this clone: Its matching antigen is unknown.

The repertoire was sequenced with immunoSEQ multiplex PCR; TCRdb's copy has only in-frame clones and lacks some. In the table there are some 120,000 clones, roughly 90% of which are singletons. Findings and caveats of the study: Baseline seropositivity characterized only a handful of AZD1222 recipients. In a largely white British group with more females than males, clonal diversity was possibly underestimated. Samples come after the peak T cell response, not at day 14.

The receptor's source is an adult in good health. The rearrangement links TRBV6-5 to TRBJ1-2; weak D call: TRBD1 (5 bases). The input for sequencing was peripheral blood, taken on day 0 of AZD1222 vaccination. For the CDR3, the DNA is TGTGCCAGCGGGGGAGTGTTGAGCTATGGCTACACCTTC. It specifies CASGGVLSYGYTF.